Below are 8 T cell receptor beta chains sequenced from a single sample in a study of CD8 T cells in Susac syndrome. The RNA input was roughly 0.45 to 1 ug, and it was reverse transcribed with random hexamers. TCRdb reanalysed the immunoSEQ multiplex PCR reads using MiXCR and keeps one entry per CDR3 protein. The sample has about 280,000 distinct CDR3 sequences, roughly 85% seen once. The sample taken for sequencing was CD8+ T cells from PBMCs. Every receptor here comes from a human donor with multiple sclerosis.

This clonotype was seen just once. The chain couples TRBV9 to TRBJ1-1, with TRBD1 matching over 12 bases. The CDR3 has 18 amino acids. V was pared by 3 bases and J by 5 bases, with 14 bases of the junction left unmatched. Germline CDR1 reads SGDLS; CDR2 reads YYNGEE. CDR3 in DNA: TGTGCCAGCAGCGCCTTCATATCCGGGACAGGGGGCAAAACTGAAGCTTTCTTT. It specifies CASSAFISGTGGKTEAFF.

The table lists this clonotype with a count of one. Sequence at one end of the junction differs from germline and may be a read error. The chain employs TRBV6-1 and TRBJ2-1, with 12 positions matching TRBD1. The CDR3 spans 14 residues. Germline CDR1 and CDR2: MNHNS and SASEGT. CDR3 in amino acids: CASRDYRDRGPPLF. In nucleotides, the CDR3 is TGTGCCAGCAGAGATTACCGGGACAGGGGGCCACCGCTCTTC.

The J gene is TRBJ2-7, the V gene TRBV5-1, with D possibly called TRBD1 or TRBD2 (5 bases each). CDR3 size: 14 residues. V was pared by 4 bases and J by 5 bases, with 16 bases between. CDR1 and CDR2 from the germline V gene are SGHRS and YFSETQ. The CDR3 region has the DNA TGCGCCAGCAGCCAAAGGGGAGAGGTAAACGAGCAGTACTTC. This encodes CASSQRGEVNEQYF.

V usage is TRBV2 and J usage is TRBJ2-4, with D hard to call. V gave up 7 bases and J gave up 3 bases, with 7 bases separating them. Germline loops: CDR1 SNHLY, CDR2 FYNNEI. This CDR3 is built from 12 residues. Here the CDR3 reads CASIGYKNIQYF. The CDR3, as DNA: TGTGCCAGCATTGGGTACAAAAACATTCAGTACTTC.

This sequence joins TRBV3-1 and TRBJ2-7; unclear D gene. Looked up from germline, CDR1 is LGHDT and CDR2 is YNNKEL (reference sequence). The CDR3 length is 13 residues. V lost 2 bases to trimming and J lost 3 bases, with 8 bases between them. Here the CDR3 reads CASSQRRLYEQYF. The CDR3 bases are TGTGCCAGCAGCCAAAGAAGGCTCTACGAGCAGTACTTC.

The chain combines TRBV6-5 with TRBJ2-7; TRBD1 agrees at 10 bases. J lost 0 bases, V lost 3 bases, and 2 bases had no gene match. CDR1 is MNHEY and CDR2 is SVGAGI in the germline V gene. The CDR3 length is 15 residues. The CDR3 nucleotides are TGTGCCAGCAGTTATGGACAGGGGGGCTCCTACGAGCAGTACTTC. This gives the protein CASSYGQGGSYEQYF.

The chain carries TRBV12-3 or TRBV12-4 and TRBJ2-7, with D possibly being TRBD1 (5 bases). CDR3 size: 14 residues. Trimming shortened V by 3 bases and J by 2 bases, and 11 bases separated the two germline ends. The CDR3 is CASSFGSRAYEQYF. CDR3 nucleotide sequence: TGTGCCAGCAGTTTCGGGTCCAGGGCCTACGAGCAGTACTTC.

This clonotype was picked up a small number of times. The chain links TRBV6-1 to TRBJ2-7; TRBD2 agrees at 11 bases. The length of the CDR3 is 13 residues. Germline trimming cut 6 bases from V and 11 bases from J; bases unmatched to any gene: 9. CDR1 MNHNS and CDR2 SASEGT come from the germline V gene. The CDR3 loop is CASRLAGVDWEYF. CDR3 bases: TGTGCCAGCAGACTAGCGGGAGTCGATTGGGAGTACTTC.